The entry below describes one TCR beta chain. Germline CDR1 reads MDHEN; CDR2 reads SYDVKM. Trimming stripped 7 bases from V and 2 bases from J, with 12 bases between. CDR3 length equals 13 residues. The sample originates from a study of blood T cell repertoires in COVID-19. Study in general: Two negative PCRs, clearance, or symptom resolution were required of recovered Cohort 3 donors.

Sequencing was performed with immunoSEQ multiplex PCR; in TCRdb, only in-frame clones are kept and a portion is missing. Of roughly 150,000 clones listed, 70% to 85% are singletons. Sequencing was carried out using PBMCs or T cells enriched from blood (not recorded which). The rearrangement joins TRBV28 to TRBJ2-7; tentative D call: TRBD1 (6 bases). This TCR derives from a woman in her 70s in a cohort exposed to, infected with or recovered from COVID-19 (not recorded which). The CDR3 DNA reads TGTGCCAGCAACACGGACAGTACCTACGAGCAGTACTTC. Translation gives CASNTDSTYEQYF. The full variable domain, its missing parts supplied by reference TRBV28 and TRBJ2-7, is DVKVTQSSRYLVKRTGEKVFLECVQDMDHENMFWYRQDPGLGLRLIYFSYDVKMKEKGDIPEGYSVSREKKERFSLILESASTNQTSMYLCASNTDSTYEQYFGPGTRLTVT.